This TCR beta chain was sequenced during a study of T cell responses to AZD1222 COVID-19 vaccine. This CDR3 contains 20 residues. Germline V lookup: CDR1 SGHTA, CDR2 FQGTGA. V lost 5 bases and J 0 bases, leaving 25 bases between the germline ends. The table came from immunoSEQ multiplex PCR; TCRdb's copy has only in-frame clones and leaves some out. The sample holds approximately 99,000 clones, over 85% seen once. The source of this sequence is an adult in good health. The gene calls are TRBV7-3 and TRBJ2-2; perhaps D is TRBD1 or TRBD2 (6 bases each). The material was peripheral blood, obtained on day 0 of MenACWY control vaccination. Here the CDR3 DNA reads TGTGCCAGCAGCACCTCGGGTAGGGGGGCCGAAAAAGCGAACACCGGGGAGCTGTTTTTT. Translated, it gives CASSTSGRGAEKANTGELFF.